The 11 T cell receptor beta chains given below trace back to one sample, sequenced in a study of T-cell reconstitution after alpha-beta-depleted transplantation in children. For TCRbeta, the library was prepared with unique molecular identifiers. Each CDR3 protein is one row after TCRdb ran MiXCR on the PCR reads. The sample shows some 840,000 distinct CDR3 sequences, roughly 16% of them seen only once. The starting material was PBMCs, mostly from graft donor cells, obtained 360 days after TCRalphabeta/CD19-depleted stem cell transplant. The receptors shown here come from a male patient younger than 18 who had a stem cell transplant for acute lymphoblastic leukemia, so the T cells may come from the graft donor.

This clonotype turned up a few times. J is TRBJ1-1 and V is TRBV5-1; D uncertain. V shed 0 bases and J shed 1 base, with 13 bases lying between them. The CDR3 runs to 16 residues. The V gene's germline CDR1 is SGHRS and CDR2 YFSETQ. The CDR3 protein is CASSLGVRQSNTEAFF. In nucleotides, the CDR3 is TGCGCCAGCAGCTTGGGAGTGAGGCAGTCGAACACTGAAGCTTTCTTT.

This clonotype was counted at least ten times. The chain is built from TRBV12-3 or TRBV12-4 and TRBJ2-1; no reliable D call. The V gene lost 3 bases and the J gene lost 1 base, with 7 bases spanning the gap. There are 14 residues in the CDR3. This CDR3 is CASSLVGSYNEQFF. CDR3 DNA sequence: TGTGCCAGCAGTTTGGTGGGTTCCTACAATGAGCAGTTCTTC.

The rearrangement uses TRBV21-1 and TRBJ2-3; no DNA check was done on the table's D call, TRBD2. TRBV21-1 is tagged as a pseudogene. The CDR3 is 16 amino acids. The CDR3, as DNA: TGTGCCAGCAGCGAGGATCATAGCGGGAGTTCAGATACGCAGTATTTT. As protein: CASSEDHSGSSDTQYF.

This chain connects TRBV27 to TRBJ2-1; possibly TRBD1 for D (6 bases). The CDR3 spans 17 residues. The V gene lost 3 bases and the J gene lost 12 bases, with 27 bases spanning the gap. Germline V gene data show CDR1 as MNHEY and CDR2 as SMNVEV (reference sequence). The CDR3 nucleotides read TGTGCCAGCAGTTTTGAGGGACACCGAAGCTTTACGTCGAGGCAGTTCTTC. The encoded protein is CASSFEGHRSFTSRQFF.

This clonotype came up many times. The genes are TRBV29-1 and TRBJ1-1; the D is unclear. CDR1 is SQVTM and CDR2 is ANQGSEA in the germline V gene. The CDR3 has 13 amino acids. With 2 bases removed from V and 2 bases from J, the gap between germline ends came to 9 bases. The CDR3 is CSVEKGFNTEAFF. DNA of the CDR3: TGCAGCGTTGAAAAGGGCTTCAACACTGAAGCTTTCTTT.

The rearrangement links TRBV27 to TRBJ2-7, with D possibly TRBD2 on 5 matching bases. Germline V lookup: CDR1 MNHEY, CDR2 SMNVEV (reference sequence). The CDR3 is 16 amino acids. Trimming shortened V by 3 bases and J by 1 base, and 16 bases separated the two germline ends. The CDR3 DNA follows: TGTGCCAGCAGTTTCGATGCGCGGGCAGCATCCTACGAGCAGTACTTC. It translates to CASSFDARAASYEQYF.

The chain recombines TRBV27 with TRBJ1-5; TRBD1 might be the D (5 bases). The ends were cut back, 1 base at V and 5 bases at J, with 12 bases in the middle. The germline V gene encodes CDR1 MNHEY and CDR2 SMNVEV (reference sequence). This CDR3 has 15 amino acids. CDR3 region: CASSLWGKGHQPQHF. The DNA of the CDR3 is TGTGCCAGCAGTTTATGGGGGAAGGGCCATCAGCCCCAGCATTTT.

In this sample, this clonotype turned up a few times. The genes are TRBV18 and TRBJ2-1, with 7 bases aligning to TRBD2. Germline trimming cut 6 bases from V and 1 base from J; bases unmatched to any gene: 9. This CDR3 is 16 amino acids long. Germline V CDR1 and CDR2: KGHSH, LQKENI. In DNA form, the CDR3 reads TGTGCCAGCTCTCGTACCCGCGGGAGTTCCTACAATGAGCAGTTCTTC. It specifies CASSRTRGSSYNEQFF.

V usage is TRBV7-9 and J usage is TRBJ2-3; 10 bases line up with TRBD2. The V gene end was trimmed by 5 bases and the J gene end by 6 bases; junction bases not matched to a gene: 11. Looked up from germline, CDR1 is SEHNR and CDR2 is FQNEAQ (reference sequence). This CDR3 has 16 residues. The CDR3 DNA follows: TGTGCCAGCAGCCTCCAAGCGGGAGGGCCTTGGGATACGCAGTATTTT. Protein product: CASSLQAGGPWDTQYF.

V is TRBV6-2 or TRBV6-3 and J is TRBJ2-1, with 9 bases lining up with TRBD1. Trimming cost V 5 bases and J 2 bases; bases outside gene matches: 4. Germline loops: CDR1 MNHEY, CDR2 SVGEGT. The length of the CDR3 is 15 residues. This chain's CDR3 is CASSKGQGTYNEQFF. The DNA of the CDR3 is TGTGCCAGCAGTAAGGGACAGGGAACCTACAATGAGCAGTTCTTC.

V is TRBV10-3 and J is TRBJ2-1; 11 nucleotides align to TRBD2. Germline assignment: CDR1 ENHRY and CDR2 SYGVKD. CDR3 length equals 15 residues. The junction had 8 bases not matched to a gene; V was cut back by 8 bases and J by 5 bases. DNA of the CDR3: TGTGCCATCGGGGTCGGGACTAGCGGCCACAATGAGCAGTTCTTC. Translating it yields CAIGVGTSGHNEQFF.